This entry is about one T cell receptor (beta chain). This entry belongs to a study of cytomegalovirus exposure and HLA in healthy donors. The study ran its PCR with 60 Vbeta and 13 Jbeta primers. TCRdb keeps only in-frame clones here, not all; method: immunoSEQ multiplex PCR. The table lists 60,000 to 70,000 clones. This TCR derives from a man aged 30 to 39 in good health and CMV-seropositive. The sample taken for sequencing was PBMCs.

In DNA, the CDR3 is TGCGCCAGCAGCCTAGCCGGGACATCCACCTACGAGCAGTACTTC. This translates into CASSLAGTSTYEQYF. The genes are TRBV4-1 and TRBJ2-7, with D perhaps matching TRBD1 (6 bases). The V gene's germline CDR1 is MGHRA and CDR2 YSYEKL. This CDR3 has 15 amino acids. V lost 4 bases and J lost 2, with 15 bases in between.